The T cell receptor (beta chain) described here comes from a study of T cells in Graves' hyperthyroidism and ophthalmopathy. There were TCR beta CDR3 regions amplified from RNA transcripts. The primer set for the first-round RT-PCR of the TCR CDR3 was HTBI. TCRdb ran MiXCR on the multiplex PCR reads and lists one entry per CDR3 protein. The profile covers around 450,000 distinct CDR3 sequences, with less than 20% appearing a single time and around 7% taken by the ten largest. Many counts were recorded for this clonotype. Trimming removed 7 bases at V and 1 base at J, with 10 bases between. Germline CDR1 SNHLY, CDR2 FYNNEI. This CDR3 contains 13 residues.

The V call is TRBV2, the J call TRBJ1-2; D not resolved. The TCR sequence derives from a woman aged 18-30 years with Graves' hyperthyroidism. The sample was blood. This chain's CDR3 is CASKPGSNYGYTF. The CDR3, as DNA: TGTGCCAGCAAGCCTGGGAGTAACTATGGCTACACCTTC.